In its sample, the clone carrying this T cell receptor (beta chain) was seen once. The sample belongs to a study of Graves' ophthalmopathy and Graves' hyperthyroidism. RNA transcripts were the source from which TCR beta CDR3 regions were amplified. The first round was an RT-PCR with HTBI primers, and the second round was a multiplex PCR. From the multiplex PCR reads, TCRdb called clonotypes with MiXCR, one entry per CDR3 protein. Of 200,000 to 250,000 distinct CDR3 sequences listed, approximately 42% are singletons. The diagnostic workup employed clinical symptoms, serum thyroxine, TRAb, thyroid ultrasound and orbital computed tomography. The V segment lost 6 bases and the J segment 1 base; nucleotides outside the gene matches: 6. Germline V lookup: CDR1 SEHNR, CDR2 FQNEAQ (reference sequence). The CDR3 totals 17 residues.

This clonotype was obtained from an adult man with Graves' ophthalmopathy. The sample was peripheral blood. The chain couples TRBV7-9 to TRBJ2-3; TRBD2 aligns across 14 bases. CDR3 DNA sequence: TGTGCCAGCAGTCTAGGGGGACTAGCGGGAGGCACAGATACGCAGTATTTT. This codes for CASSLGGLAGGTDTQYF.